This is a list of T cell receptor beta chains from one sample in a study of blood T cells in healthy people across ages. Each CDR3 protein is one row after TCRdb ran MiXCR on the 5' RACE reads. The table lists some 890,000 distinct CDR3 sequences, 25% to 30% of them singletons. These sequences were also reported in another study, on T cells of mothers and their children.

Sequenced: blood. The receptors were gathered from a woman aged 40-49 years in good health. CDR3s include the opening cysteine and the closing phenylalanine or tryptophan. D genes are given only for firm matches. Rows give clone size only sometimes, using once, few, many, or a class for an expanded clone.

J | size | V | D | DNA | CDR3
TRBJ2-5 | few | TRBV7-7 | - | TGTGCTAGCAGCTTAGTTCCGGAAGAGACCCAGTACTTC | CASSLVPEETQYF
TRBJ2-5 | many | TRBV20-1 | - | TGCAGTGCTAAGCCCTGGGACGGAGAGACCCAGTACTTC | CSAKPWDGETQYF
TRBJ1-1 | - | TRBV4-1 | TRBD1 | TGCGCCAGCAGCCAACCGGGACAGGGGTGGCGGACTGAAGCTTTCTTT | CASSQPGQGWRTEAFF
TRBJ1-1 | - | TRBV24-1 | - | TGTGCCACCAAAGGCATGAACACTGAAGCTTTCTTT | CATKGMNTEAFF
TRBJ1-1 | - | TRBV12-3/TRBV12-4 | - | TGTGCCAGCAATATGGTACAGGGCGGGGGCACTGAAGCTTTCTTT | CASNMVQGGGTEAFF
TRBJ2-7 | few | TRBV18 | - | TGTGCCAGCTCACCACCGGTACGCGGTTACGAGCAGTACTTC | CASSPPVRGYEQYF
TRBJ2-1 | few | TRBV5-6 | - | TGTGTCAGCAGCTTGAGGTCCGGTGAGCAGTTCTTC | CVSSLRSGEQFF
TRBJ2-1 | - | TRBV10-3 | TRBD2 | TGTGCCATCAGTGAGTCATTGGGTAGCGGGGACAATGAGCAGTTCTTC | CAISESLGSGDNEQFF
TRBJ2-7 | - | TRBV30 | - | TGTGCCTGGAGTAATCCCCTCGAGCAGTACTTC | CAWSNPLEQYF
TRBJ2-7 | - | TRBV6-5 | - | TGTGCCAGCAGTTACGGGGGGGGCGGCCCCTACGAGCAGTACTTC | CASSYGGGGPYEQYF
TRBJ2-3 | - | TRBV7-8 | - | TGTGCCAGCAGCCCCTTGGGCAGGGCAGATACGCAGTATTTT | CASSPLGRADTQYF
TRBJ1-5 | - | TRBV20-1 | - | TGCAGTGCTCCGACAATTAATCATAGCAATCAGCCCCAGCATTTT | CSAPTINHSNQPQHF
TRBJ2-7 | many | TRBV6-5 | TRBD1 | TGTGCCGCGGGACAGGGGACTTACGAGCAGTACTTC | CAAGQGTYEQYF
TRBJ2-2 | - | TRBV20-1 | TRBD2 | TGCAGTGCTAGAGATACTTCCAGCGGGGGGAACACCGGGGAGCTGTTTTTT | CSARDTSSGGNTGELFF
TRBJ2-7 | - | TRBV20-1 | - | TGCAGTGCTAGAGTCGGGGGGCCCTCCGGCGAGCAGTACTTC | CSARVGGPSGEQYF
TRBJ2-3 | many | TRBV29-1 | - | TGCAGCGTCGCCCGGACAGCCAGCACAGATACGCAGTATTTT | CSVARTASTDTQYF
TRBJ1-2 | few | TRBV5-1 | - | TGCGCCAGCAGCCGCCGGGACGACACGAACTATGGCTGCACCTTC | CASSRRDDTNYGCTF
TRBJ1-1 | - | TRBV20-1 | TRBD1 | TGCAGTGCGCCGACGACAGGGGGAACCACTGAAGCTTTCTTT | CSAPTTGGTTEAFF
TRBJ2-7 | - | TRBV6-1 | TRBD1 | TGTGCCAGCAGCACTCCGGCGACAGGGACCGAGCAGTACTTC | CASSTPATGTEQYF
TRBJ2-1 | - | TRBV4-1 | - | TGCGCCAGCAGCCAAGATAGGGGCCCCGTCTCCTACAATGAGCAGTTCTTC | CASSQDRGPVSYNEQFF
TRBJ2-7 | many | TRBV28 | TRBD1 | TGTGCCAGCAGGCCGGGACAGGGGAGCAACGAGCAGTACTTC | CASRPGQGSNEQYF
TRBJ2-7 | many | TRBV28 | TRBD1 | TGTGCCAGCAGTTCTGGACAGGTCTTGGAGCAGTACTTC | CASSSGQVLEQYF
TRBJ2-3 | few | TRBV18 | - | TGTGCCAGCTCACTCCTGGACCATACTAGCACAGATACGCAGTATTTT | CASSLLDHTSTDTQYF
TRBJ2-3 | - | TRBV6-1 | TRBD1 | TGTGCCAGCAGTCTGGACAGGGGGCGAGGCACAGATACGCAGTATTTT | CASSLDRGRGTDTQYF
TRBJ1-5 | few | TRBV6-5 | - | TGTGCCAGCAGTAGGACAATTAGCAATCAGCCCCAGCATTTT | CASSRTISNQPQHF